This T cell receptor beta chain emerged from a study of cytomegalovirus exposure and HLA in healthy donors. Study-level results: Per published reports, the classifier diagnosed cytomegalovirus status with high specificity and sensitivity.

V was shortened by 5 bases and J by 2 bases, with 12 bases between the two germline ends. Germline V gene data show CDR1 as LGHNA and CDR2 as YSLEER. The CDR3 has 15 residues. Only in-frame clones appear in the TCRdb table, and some are missing; sequencing was by immunoSEQ multiplex PCR. This repertoire shows roughly 230,000 clones, about 90% found once; its top ten account for approximately 3%. Notes on this clone: The antigen remains undetermined.

This chain joins TRBV4-3 and TRBJ2-2; TRBD2 is a possible D gene (5 bases). The receptor comes from a woman in her thirties in good health and CMV-seronegative. Input material: PBMCs. The CDR3 sequence: CASSVGRLNTGELFF. In DNA, the CDR3 is TGCGCCAGCAGCGTTGGGAGACTCAACACCGGGGAGCTGTTTTTT.